The 17 T cell receptor beta chains below all came from one sample that was sequenced in a study of read filtering for tumor transcriptome and immune sequencing. Molecular barcoded adaptors covering alpha/delta and beta/gamma chains were used on approximately 400 ng RNA. MiXCR, run by TCRdb on the reads, gives a single entry per CDR3 protein. The top ten clones hold 8% to 9% of a sample with 130,000 or so distinct CDR3 sequences, approximately 13% of them seen once. Sequences were obtained from a population of CD138-negative cells sorted from bone marrow. The receptors originated from a donor at least 40 years old with multiple myeloma.

The chain joins TRBV5-1 to TRBJ2-2; the D gene is possibly TRBD2 (5 bases). CDR1 is SGHRS, CDR2 YFSETQ, per germline. V gave up 4 bases and J gave up 4 bases, with 8 bases separating them. The CDR3 contains 13 residues. Here the CDR3 DNA reads TGCGCCAGCAGCAAGGAGGCCACCGGGGAGCTGTTTTTT. Its protein is CASSKEATGELFF.

This clonotype was detected only a few times. The chain has TRBV19 and TRBJ2-3, with D possibly TRBD1 on 6 matching bases. CDR1 is LNHDA and CDR2 is SQIVND in the germline V gene (reference sequence). V dropped 0 bases and J dropped 7 bases, with 11 bases sitting between them. This CDR3 spans 14 amino acids. The CDR3, as DNA: TGTGCCAGTAGTATAGACAGGGGAACGAATACGCAGTATTTT. It translates to CASSIDRGTNTQYF.

This clonotype has a count of ten or more. The chain recombines TRBV6-6 with TRBJ2-7; TRBD1 matches at 11 bases. Per the germline V gene, CDR1 is MNHNY and CDR2 is SVGAGI (reference sequence). J was trimmed by 5 bases and V by 4 bases; bases with no gene match: 7. The CDR3 runs 15 residues. The CDR3 is CASSFRDRGGHEQYF. The CDR3 DNA sequence: TGTGCCAGCAGTTTCCGGGACAGGGGGGGACACGAGCAGTACTTC.

The table lists this clonotype with a few counts. V usage is TRBV19 and J usage is TRBJ2-5; D call uncertain. The CDR3 sequence is 15 residues long. The germline CDR1 and CDR2 sequences are LNHDA and SQIVND (reference sequence). V was pared by 3 bases and J by 5 bases, with 16 bases between. This CDR3 reads CASSMAGPYRETQYF. CDR3 coding DNA: TGTGCCAGTAGTATGGCAGGCCCCTACCGGGAGACCCAGTACTTC.

This clonotype was counted ten times or more. V is TRBV4-3 and J is TRBJ2-3; perhaps TRBD1 as D (5 bases). Per germline, CDR1 LGHNA and CDR2 YSLEER. The CDR3 contains 16 residues. The V and J ends lost 0 bases and 7 bases respectively, with 17 bases between them. CDR3 coding DNA: TGCGCCAGCAGCCAAGATCTGGGGCAGGGCAGAAATACGCAGTATTTT. Protein sequence: CASSQDLGQGRNTQYF.

This clonotype has ten or more counts. The genes are TRBV7-8 and TRBJ2-3; TRBD2 matches at 8 bases. V lost 0 bases and J lost 2; bases outside the gene matches: 7. The CDR3 extends over 17 amino acids. The germline V gene has CDR1 SGHVS and CDR2 FQNEAQ. CDR3 in DNA: TGTGCCAGCAGCTTAGCGCTGACTAGCGCTTCCACAGATACGCAGTATTTT. Its protein is CASSLALTSASTDTQYF. Combining the CDR3 with reference TRBV7-8 and TRBJ2-3 gives the whole variable domain GAGVSQSPRYKVAKRGQDVALRCDPISGHVSLFWYQQALGQGPEFLTYFQNEAQLDKSGLPSDRFFAERPEGSVSTLKIQRTQQEDSAVYLCASSLALTSASTDTQYFGPGTRLTVL.

The chain combines TRBV5-4 with TRBJ2-6, with TRBD2 matching 16 bases. With 2 bases clipped from V and 0 bases from J, the junction kept 2 bases outside the gene matches. Germline CDR1 reads SGHNT; CDR2 reads YYREEE (reference sequence). CDR3 size: 19 residues. As DNA, the CDR3 is TGTGCCAGCAGCTTCGGGACTAGCGGGAGGGCCTCTGGGGCCAACGTCCTGACTTTC. This encodes CASSFGTSGRASGANVLTF. The full variable domain, completed using reference TRBV5-4 and TRBJ2-6, is ETGVTQSPTHLIKTRGQQVTLRCSSQSGHNTVSWYQQALGQGPQFIFQYYREEENGRGNFPPRFSGLQFPNYSSELNVNALELDDSALYLCASSFGTSGRASGANVLTFGAGSRLTVL.

Comments on this clonotype: At one end, the junction sequence differs from germline, possibly due to a read error. This chain uses TRBV5-1 with TRBJ2-5; D might be TRBD2 (6 bases). Germline values: CDR1 SGHRS, CDR2 YFSETQ. The CDR3 extends over 15 amino acids. The CDR3 sequence is CASSAGPRVSEAQYF. Here the CDR3 DNA reads TGCGCCAGCAGCGCGGGACCCAGGGTATCAGAGGCCCAGTACTTC.

This clonotype was seen more than once but under ten times. Germline and junction disagree at one end, which may indicate a read error. The V call is TRBV7-2, the J call TRBJ2-5; no clear D. Germline CDR1 is SGHTA and CDR2 is FQGNSA. This CDR3 region has 12 residues. DNA of the CDR3: TGTGCCAGCGCAAAGGACCAGGAGACCCAGTACTTC. Residues: CASAKDQETQYF.

This clonotype appeared a few times. The chain links TRBV7-7 to TRBJ2-3; possible D gene TRBD1, 5 bases. CDR3 length: 12 residues. V dropped 7 bases and J dropped 6 bases, with 11 bases sitting between them. Germline CDR1 SSHAT, CDR2 FNYEAQ (reference sequence). The CDR3 bases are TGTGCCAGCAAGCACCGACAGGATACGCAGTATTTT. Its translation is CASKHRQDTQYF.

Only a few counts were recorded for this clonotype. A much more abundant neighbour one base away suggests this may be a read error. The chain has TRBV4-1 and TRBJ1-5; maybe TRBD1 (5 bases). This CDR3 has 16 residues. Trimming removed 0 bases at V and 6 bases at J, with 15 bases between. CDR1 and CDR2 from the germline V gene are MGHRA and YSYEKL. CDR3 DNA sequence: TGCGCCAGCAGCCAAGAAGGGGAAATCTCGAGTCAGCCCCAGCATTTT. Its translation: CASSQEGEISSQPQHF.

At least ten counts were recorded for this clonotype. This chain uses TRBV7-9 with TRBJ2-2, with D uncertain. Germline assignment: CDR1 SEHNR and CDR2 FQNEAQ (reference sequence). The CDR3 is 13 residues long. Trimming cost V 2 bases and J 4 bases, with 5 bases left between them. CDR3 loop: CASSLSGTGELFF. The CDR3 DNA reads as TGTGCCAGCAGCTTATCCGGCACCGGGGAGCTGTTTTTT.

The rearrangement joins TRBV30 to TRBJ1-2; D ambiguous. Germline V CDR1 and CDR2: GTSNPN, SVGIG (reference sequence). V was shortened by 0 bases and J by 1 base, with 6 bases between the two germline ends. CDR3 length: 13 residues. The CDR3 nucleotides are TGTGCCTGGAGTGTAACAGATAACTATGGCTACACCTTC. Encoded protein: CAWSVTDNYGYTF. Combining the CDR3 with reference TRBV30 and TRBJ1-2 gives the whole variable domain SQTIHQWPATLVQPVGSPLSLECTVEGTSNPNLYWYRQAAGRGLQLLFYSVGIGQISSEVPQNLSASRPQDRQFILSSKKLLLSDSGFYLCAWSVTDNYGYTFGSGTRLTVV.

In its sample, this clonotype was seen a few times. One junction end does not reproduce the germline sequence, and a read error may be involved. The chain carries TRBV30 and TRBJ1-2, with a tentative D call TRBD1 (6 bases). Per the germline V gene, CDR1 is GTSNPN and CDR2 is SVGIG (reference sequence). CDR3 length: 15 amino acids. As DNA, the CDR3 is TGTGCCTGGAGGAGGGGGGGCGTCAGTAACTATGGCTGCACCTTC. Translating gives CAWRRGGVSNYGCTF.

This clonotype was counted at least ten times. V and J are TRBV7-9 and TRBJ2-6, with D uncertain. There are 14 residues in the CDR3. Trimming took off 5 bases at V and 7 bases at J, with 12 bases between the two ends. Germline lookup yields CDR1 SEHNR and CDR2 FQNEAQ (reference sequence). CDR3 residues: CASSPLLVANVLTF. The CDR3 region has the DNA TGTGCCAGCAGCCCACTACTTGTAGCCAACGTCCTGACTTTC.

This clonotype was observed at least ten times. V usage is TRBV29-1 and J usage is TRBJ2-2; D is uncertain. Germline V gene lookup returns CDR1 SQVTM and CDR2 ANQGSEA. CDR3 size: 14 residues. V was clipped by 6 bases and J by 1 base, with 12 bases between them. For the CDR3, the DNA is TGCAGCGTCGGTGGGATCCTGAACACCGGGGAGCTGTTTTTT. The encoded protein is CSVGGILNTGELFF.

This clonotype has a count of ten or more. V usage is TRBV5-1 and J usage is TRBJ1-1, with 8 bases fitting TRBD1. CDR1 and CDR2 from the germline V gene are SGHRS and YFSETQ. The trim removed 0 bases at V and 2 bases at J, leaving 3 bases unmatched. The CDR3 covers 15 residues. The CDR3 loop is CASSLVGQGNTEAFF. The CDR3 DNA sequence: TGCGCCAGCAGCTTGGTCGGACAGGGAAACACTGAAGCTTTCTTT.